This passage covers 29 T cell receptor beta chains from one sample sequenced in a study of response to subunit inactivated influenza vaccine. MiXCR, run by TCRdb on the RT-PCR reads, gives a single entry per CDR3 protein. Here the sample spans 430,000 or so distinct CDR3 sequences, roughly 9.7% being singletons. This specimen was PBMCs from blood, taken more than 35 days after vaccination. The receptors were sampled from a man aged 45 to 65 who received an inactivated influenza vaccine.

This clonotype was seen a handful of times. This sequence joins TRBV20-1 and TRBJ2-2; possibly TRBD2 for D (5 bases). The CDR3 loop spans 15 amino acids. Trimming removed 2 bases from V and 5 bases from J, with 15 bases in between. Germline-derived CDR1 and CDR2 are DFQATT and SNEGSKA (reference sequence). The CDR3 nucleotides are TGCAGTGCTAGACCTACAACGGGGAATACCGGGGAGCTGTTTTTT. Its translation is CSARPTTGNTGELFF.

This clonotype was seen only a few times. This chain connects TRBV20-1 to TRBJ2-4; D is possibly TRBD1 (6 bases). The V gene lost 5 bases and the J gene lost 7 bases, with 21 bases spanning the gap. The CDR3 consists of 15 residues. From germline, CDR1 is DFQATT and CDR2 SNEGSKA (reference sequence). The CDR3 nucleotides read TGCAGTGCTCGACTTCCACAGGGTGAAGAGAACATTCAGTACTTC. Its protein product is CSARLPQGEENIQYF.

This clonotype was observed at least ten times. The V and J genes are TRBV7-2 and TRBJ2-5, with 11 bases matching TRBD2. Trimming cost V 5 bases and J 5 bases; bases outside gene matches: 7. The CDR3 has 15 amino acids. CDR1 SGHTA and CDR2 FQGNSA come from the germline V gene. This CDR3 reads CASSVLAGAMETQYF. CDR3 DNA: TGTGCCAGCAGCGTACTAGCGGGAGCAATGGAGACCCAGTACTTC.

This clonotype turned up a few times. This sequence joins TRBV15 and TRBJ2-5; D possibly matches TRBD1 or TRBD2 (5 bases each). Trimming removed 4 bases at V and 4 bases at J, with 13 bases between. The germline V gene encodes CDR1 LNHNV and CDR2 YYDKDF (reference sequence). This CDR3 has 14 residues. The DNA of the CDR3 is TGTGCCACCAGCACCCGGGGTACAGGAGAGACCCAGTACTTC. Protein: CATSTRGTGETQYF. The complete variable domain, with remaining parts taken from reference TRBV15 and TRBJ2-5, reads DAMVIQNPRYQVTQFGKPVTLSCSQTLNHNVMYWYQQKSSQAPKLLFHYYDKDFNNEADTPDNFQSRRPNTSFCFLDIRSPGLGDTAMYLCATSTRGTGETQYFGPGTRLLVL.

This clonotype appeared a few times. This chain uses TRBV11-2 with TRBJ2-5, with a tentative D call TRBD2 (7 bases). The germline gives CDR1 SGHAT, CDR2 FQNNGV. CDR3 size: 14 residues. V lost 2 bases to trimming and J lost 5 bases, with 12 bases between them. CDR3 in amino acids: CASSLWGRGETQYF. The DNA of the CDR3 is TGTGCCAGCAGCTTATGGGGGAGGGGGGAGACCCAGTACTTC.

This clonotype was seen a handful of times. The chain uses TRBV7-2 and TRBJ2-7; D possibly corresponds to TRBD2 (5 bases). Trimming removed 2 bases at V and 1 base at J, with 12 bases between. Germline lookup yields CDR1 SGHTA and CDR2 FQGNSA. The CDR3 extends over 15 amino acids. The CDR3 nucleotides read TGTGCCAGCAGCTTACTCGGGGTTGGGTCCTACGAGCAGTACTTC. Translated: CASSLLGVGSYEQYF.

The chain employs TRBV11-2 and TRBJ2-1, with D maybe TRBD1 (6 bases). Trimming removed 8 bases from V and 0 bases from J, with 11 bases in between. The germline gives CDR1 SGHAT, CDR2 FQNNGV. The CDR3 has 14 residues. This CDR3 is CASWGPDSYNEQFF. CDR3 nucleotides: TGTGCCAGCTGGGGGCCAGACTCCTACAATGAGCAGTTCTTC. The variable domain in full, with the rest retrieved from reference TRBV11-2 and TRBJ2-1, is EAGVAQSPRYKIIEKRQSVAFWCNPISGHATLYWYQQILGQGPKLLIQFQNNGVVDDSQLPKDRFSAERLKGVDSTLKIQPAKLEDSAVYLCASWGPDSYNEQFFGPGTRLTVL.

This clonotype was found a few times. This chain uses TRBV12-3 or TRBV12-4 with TRBJ2-5, with 15 bases aligning to TRBD2. After removal of 5 bases from V and 5 bases from J, the junction contained 6 bases not matched to a gene. This CDR3 contains 16 residues. CDR3 amino acids: CASSAGTSGRWETQYF. DNA for the CDR3: TGTGCCAGCAGTGCCGGGACTAGCGGGAGGTGGGAGACCCAGTACTTC.

The rearrangement uses TRBV5-6 and TRBJ1-1, with a weak D call TRBD1 (5 bases). The V and J ends lost 3 bases and 0 bases respectively, with 12 bases between them. The germline V gene has CDR1 SGHDT and CDR2 YYEEEE. The length of the CDR3 is 15 residues. In nucleotides, the CDR3 is TGTGCCAGCAGCTCGGGGGGGTCCATGAACACTGAAGCTTTCTTT. Translating gives CASSSGGSMNTEAFF.

This clonotype was detected ten times or more. V is TRBV28 and J is TRBJ2-7, with 7 bases that match TRBD1. J was trimmed by 0 bases and V by 5 bases; bases with no gene match: 4. CDR1 and CDR2 (germline): MDHEN, SYDVKM. This CDR3 has 14 residues. Here the CDR3 DNA reads TGTGCCAGCAGTAACCGGGACAGCTCCTACGAGCAGTACTTC. Translating gives CASSNRDSSYEQYF.

The chain couples TRBV7-8 to TRBJ1-2, with 10 bases matching TRBD1. Looked up from germline, CDR1 is SGHVS and CDR2 is FQNEAQ. The CDR3 is made up of 16 amino acids. V was clipped by 4 bases and J by 7 bases; unmatched bases: 12. The CDR3 region is CASSYPPGQGSPGYTF. Here the CDR3 DNA reads TGTGCCAGCAGCTACCCACCGGGACAGGGGTCCCCTGGCTACACCTTC.

This clonotype was counted many times. The rearrangement uses TRBV5-1 and TRBJ1-1, with D perhaps TRBD1 (5 bases). Trimming cost V 0 bases and J 0 bases, with 9 bases left between them. CDR1 and CDR2 from the germline V gene are SGHRS and YFSETQ. The CDR3 extends over 15 amino acids. The CDR3 DNA follows: TGCGCCAGCAGCTTGGGGGGGTACATGAACACTGAAGCTTTCTTT. Residues: CASSLGGYMNTEAFF.

Only a few counts were recorded for this clonotype. This sequence joins TRBV20-1 and TRBJ2-7; 9 bases agree with TRBD1. The germline V gene has CDR1 DFQATT and CDR2 SNEGSKA (reference sequence). J gave up 3 bases and V 5 bases, and 5 bases lay outside the gene matches. This CDR3 has 13 residues. This CDR3 reads CSAPGTGFYEQYF. The CDR3 nucleotides read TGCAGTGCTCCCGGGACAGGGTTCTACGAGCAGTACTTC.

This clonotype occurred a few times. The V call is TRBV6-1, the J call TRBJ1-5; D gene uncertain. The V and J ends lost 4 bases and 5 bases respectively, with 12 bases between them. The germline gives CDR1 MNHNS, CDR2 SASEGT. The CDR3 spans 14 residues. The CDR3 protein is CASSAVHFYQPQHF. In nucleotides, the CDR3 is TGTGCCAGCAGTGCGGTACACTTTTATCAGCCCCAGCATTTT.

This clonotype has a handful of counts. The chain carries TRBV11-2 and TRBJ2-5; TRBD2 agrees at 11 bases. Germline V CDR1 and CDR2: SGHAT, FQNNGV. V lost 0 bases, J lost 4 bases, and 7 bases stayed unmatched. This CDR3 contains 17 residues. The CDR3: CASSLETSGSFRETQYF. CDR3 coding DNA: TGTGCCAGCAGCTTAGAAACTAGCGGGAGCTTTCGAGAGACCCAGTACTTC.

V and J are TRBV4-3 and TRBJ2-7; TRBD2 agrees at 7 bases. The CDR3 is made up of 17 amino acids. J gave up 7 bases and V 0 bases, and 15 bases lay outside the gene matches. CDR1 and CDR2 (germline): LGHNA, YSLEER. The CDR3 sequence is CASSQDWGSGIFREQYF. For the CDR3, the DNA is TGCGCCAGCAGCCAAGATTGGGGAAGCGGGATTTTTCGGGAGCAGTACTTC.

The rearrangement links TRBV30 to TRBJ2-7, with D possibly TRBD2 on 5 matching bases. The V end was cut by 1 base, the J end by 0 bases, with 7 bases between. The CDR3 spans 13 residues. The V gene's germline CDR1 is GTSNPN and CDR2 SVGIG (reference sequence). CDR3 protein: CAWSGGSSYEQYF. The CDR3 DNA follows: TGTGCCTGGAGTGGAGGGAGCTCCTACGAGCAGTACTTC.

Only a few counts were recorded for this clonotype. The rearrangement links TRBV12-3 or TRBV12-4 to TRBJ2-3; D gene ambiguous. V lost 7 bases and J lost 0, with 14 bases in between. The CDR3 extends over 15 amino acids. CDR3 residues: CASKDDTLSTDTQYF. The DNA of the CDR3 is TGTGCCAGCAAGGACGACACCCTAAGCACAGATACGCAGTATTTT.

Many counts were recorded for this clonotype. The chain is built from TRBV4-1 and TRBJ2-7, with a weak D call TRBD1 (6 bases). Trimming shortened V by 2 bases and J by 5 bases, and 16 bases separated the two germline ends. CDR1 and CDR2 (germline): MGHRA, YSYEKL. This CDR3 comprises 15 residues. In DNA form, the CDR3 reads TGCGCCAGCAGCCAATTTAGGGGGAGTGGCAACGAGCAGTACTTC. This translates into CASSQFRGSGNEQYF.

This clonotype came up a few times. The V call is TRBV7-3, the J call TRBJ1-1; D is perhaps TRBD1 (6 bases). CDR3 length: 18 residues. In germline, CDR1 is SGHTA, CDR2 FQGTGA. Trimming cost V 4 bases and J 0 bases, with 21 bases left between them. The CDR3 region has the DNA TGTGCCAGCAGCTCCACTGGGGGCAGGGCAACCATGAACACTGAAGCTTTCTTT. Its protein product is CASSSTGGRATMNTEAFF.

This sequence joins TRBV5-6 and TRBJ2-1; D gene uncertain. Deletions cut 4 bases from V and 0 bases from J, with 14 bases between. Per germline, CDR1 SGHDT and CDR2 YYEEEE. The CDR3 length is 16 residues. In DNA form, the CDR3 reads TGTGCCAGCAGCCGCCGTGTTTCAAGCTCCTACAATGAGCAGTTCTTC. It yields the protein CASSRRVSSSYNEQFF.

This sequence joins TRBV20-1 and TRBJ2-3, with TRBD1 as a possible D gene (6 bases). The CDR3 sequence is 13 residues long. V lost 7 bases, J lost 1 base, and 12 bases lay in between. Per the germline V gene, CDR1 is DFQATT and CDR2 is SNEGSKA (reference sequence). The CDR3 sequence: CSGSPGGTDTQYF. CDR3 bases: TGCAGTGGTAGCCCAGGGGGCACAGATACGCAGTATTTT.

This clonotype occurred a few times. This chain joins TRBV24-1 and TRBJ2-5, with 8 bases matching TRBD1. The CDR3 has 20 amino acids. The ends lost 4 bases at V and 2 bases at J; junction bases unmatched: 20. Germline V gene data show CDR1 as KGHDR and CDR2 as SFDVKD. The CDR3 DNA is TGTGCCACCAGTGACCCAAGGCCGCGTTGGGCGAGACAGGGGCAAGAGACCCAGTACTTC. This translates into CATSDPRPRWARQGQETQYF.

This sequence joins TRBV5-1 and TRBJ2-5; D call uncertain. The CDR3 runs to 13 residues. CDR1 SGHRS and CDR2 YFSETQ come from the germline V gene. V was clipped by 6 bases and J by 5 bases, with 14 bases between them. This chain's CDR3 is CASTLGFRETQYF. For the CDR3, the DNA is TGCGCCAGCACGCTTGGTTTTAGGGAGACCCAGTACTTC.

This clonotype was seen a few times. The rearrangement links TRBV28 to TRBJ2-7; D remains ambiguous. V lost 1 base, J lost 0 bases, and 10 bases lay in between. This CDR3 comprises 15 residues. CDR1 and CDR2 from the germline V gene are MDHEN and SYDVKM. The CDR3 protein is CASSLYSRSSYEQYF. As DNA, the CDR3 is TGTGCCAGCAGTTTATACAGTCGGAGCTCCTACGAGCAGTACTTC.

This clonotype was seen a few times. At one end the junction does not follow the germline gene, possibly because of a read error. This chain joins TRBV12-3 or TRBV12-4 and TRBJ2-1, with TRBD2 as a possible D gene (6 bases). The CDR3 extends over 14 amino acids. CDR3 sequence (DNA): TGTGACAGCAGTCTCGGGGGTGGGGACAATGAGCAGTTCTTC. Residues: CDSSLGGGDNEQFF.

This clonotype has a handful of counts. The chain carries TRBV5-6 and TRBJ2-3; no clear D. Germline V gene sequence: CDR1 SGHDT, CDR2 YYEEEE. The V gene lost 6 bases and the J gene lost 6 bases, with 14 bases spanning the gap. This CDR3 comprises 13 residues. The CDR3 DNA sequence: TGTGCCAGCACCTCTCGCGCCTCCGATACGCAGTATTTT. Translating it yields CASTSRASDTQYF.

This clonotype was seen more than once but under ten times. The rearrangement joins TRBV19 to TRBJ1-2; possible D gene TRBD1, 6 bases. CDR3 length: 15 residues. Germline lookup yields CDR1 LNHDA and CDR2 SQIVND (reference sequence). V gave up 3 bases and J gave up 4 bases, with 15 bases separating them. The CDR3, as DNA: TGTGCCAGTAGTATCGGACAGTACGTCATCTATGGCTACACCTTC. Its translation: CASSIGQYVIYGYTF.

This clonotype has more than one count but fewer than ten. DNA for the CDR3: TGTGCCAGCAGGGGAGCGGGAGTCTACGAGCAGTACTTC. It translates to CASRGAGVYEQYF. This chain connects TRBV6-1 to TRBJ2-7, with TRBD2 identical over 8 bases. V trimming: 6 bases; J trimming: 3 bases; junction bases outside the gene matches: 4. The CDR3 sequence is 13 residues long. Germline V gene data show CDR1 as MNHNS and CDR2 as SASEGT.